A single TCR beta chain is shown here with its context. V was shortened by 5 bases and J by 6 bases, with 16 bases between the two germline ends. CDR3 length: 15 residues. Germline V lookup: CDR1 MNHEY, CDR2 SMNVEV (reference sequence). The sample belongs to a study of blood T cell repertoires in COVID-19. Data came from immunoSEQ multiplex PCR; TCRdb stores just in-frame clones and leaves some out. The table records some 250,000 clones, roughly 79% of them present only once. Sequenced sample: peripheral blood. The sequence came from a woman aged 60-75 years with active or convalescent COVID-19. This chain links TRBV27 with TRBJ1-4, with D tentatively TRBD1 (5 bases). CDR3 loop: CASSERGGADEKLFF. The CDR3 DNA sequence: TGTGCCAGCAGTGAGCGGGGGGGAGCAGATGAAAAACTGTTTTTT.